This T cell receptor beta chain was documented in a study of control samples from healthy donors and cancer patients. Some clones are missing from TCRdb's copy, which holds only in-frame ones; the method was immunoSEQ multiplex PCR. The sample holds 70,000 to 85,000 clones; about 79% are singletons and the top ten take approximately 10%. The specimen sequenced was PBMCs. The sequence was collected from a man aged 55 to 70 with head and neck cancer.

DNA of the CDR3: TGCGCCAGCAGCCCAATTCCGGGGGCTGGGGCCAACGTCCTGACTTTC. It encodes CASSPIPGAGANVLTF. The chain recombines TRBV5-1 with TRBJ2-6; maybe TRBD2 (6 bases). CDR3 length: 16 amino acids. Germline V gene data show CDR1 as SGHRS and CDR2 as YFSETQ. V shed 4 bases and J shed 2 bases, with 13 bases lying between them.